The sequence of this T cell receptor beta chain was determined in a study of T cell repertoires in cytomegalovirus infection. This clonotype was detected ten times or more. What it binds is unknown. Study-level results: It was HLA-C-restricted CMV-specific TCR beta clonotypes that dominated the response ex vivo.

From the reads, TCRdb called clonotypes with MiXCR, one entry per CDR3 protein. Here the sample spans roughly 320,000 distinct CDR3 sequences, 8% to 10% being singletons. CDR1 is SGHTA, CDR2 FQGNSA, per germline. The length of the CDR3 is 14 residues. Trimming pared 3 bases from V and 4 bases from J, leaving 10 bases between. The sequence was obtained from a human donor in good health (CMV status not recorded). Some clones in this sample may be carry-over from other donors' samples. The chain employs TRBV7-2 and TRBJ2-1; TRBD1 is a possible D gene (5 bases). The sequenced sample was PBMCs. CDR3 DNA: TGTGCCAGCAGCTTTCCAGGGCTATACAATGAGCAGTTCTTC. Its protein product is CASSFPGLYNEQFF.